Listed here is a single TCR beta chain. Clones were read by immunoSEQ multiplex PCR, and TCRdb kept only the in-frame ones, dropping some. The sample lists about 14,000 clones; roughly 70% were seen once. This sample was included in a study of T cells after somatic rescue of genetic block. CDR1 is SGHRS, CDR2 YFSETQ, per germline. V was shortened by 0 bases and J by 6 bases, with 13 bases between the two germline ends. The CDR3 sequence is 15 residues long. V usage is TRBV5-1 and J usage is TRBJ1-5; D unresolved. The specimen sequenced was peripheral blood mononuclear cells (PBMCs). This TCR derives from a boy aged 5-17 years. The CDR3: CASSLAGGQFQPQHF. For the CDR3, the DNA is TGCGCCAGCAGCTTGGCAGGCGGGCAATTTCAGCCCCAGCATTTT.